Presented here are 9 T cell receptor beta chains from one specimen sequenced in a study of CD8 T cells in ankylosing spondylitis. TCRdb re-called the 5' RACE reads with MiXCR, one entry per CDR3 protein. Altogether about 170,000 distinct CDR3 sequences are present, approximately 20% being singletons, with the ten largest covering approximately 7.6%. The sequencing sample was made of blood, either unsorted or a sorted T cell fraction (not recorded which). These receptors all come from a male donor with ankylosing spondylitis or in good health (not recorded which).

This clonotype has at least ten counts. The rearrangement uses TRBV5-1 and TRBJ1-1, with a possible D match to TRBD1 (5 bases). Germline assignment: CDR1 SGHRS and CDR2 YFSETQ. Trimming left V 3 bases short and J 2 bases short, with 11 bases between. This CDR3 has 14 residues. In DNA, the CDR3 is TGCGCCAGCAGCTGGGCGACAGCAAACACTGAAGCTTTCTTT. Protein product: CASSWATANTEAFF. The variable domain in full, with the rest retrieved from reference TRBV5-1 and TRBJ1-1, is KAGVTQTPRYLIKTRGQQVTLSCSPISGHRSVSWYQQTPGQGLQFLFEYFSETQRNKGNFPGRFSGRQFSNSRSEMNVSTLELGDSALYLCASSWATANTEAFFGQGTRLTVV.

V gene TRBV18 combines with J gene TRBJ1-3, with D uncertain. Germline loops: CDR1 KGHSH, CDR2 LQKENI. V was pared by 0 bases and J by 0 bases, with 9 bases between. This CDR3 is 16 amino acids long. The CDR3 reads CASSPPRTGSGNTIYF. The DNA for the CDR3 is TGTGCCAGCTCACCACCCAGGACGGGCTCTGGAAACACCATATATTTT.

This clonotype was counted many times. The genes are TRBV20-1 and TRBJ1-2; D gene unclear. The CDR3 is 15 residues long. Germline lookup yields CDR1 DFQATT and CDR2 SNEGSKA (reference sequence). Trimming stripped 0 bases from V and 7 bases from J, with 18 bases between. In DNA form, the CDR3 reads TGCAGTGCTAGAGATATCGGGGTCGGGCTCTCTGGCTACACCTTC. This codes for CSARDIGVGLSGYTF.

This clonotype was seen repeatedly, ten times or more. The chain links TRBV10-3 to TRBJ2-2, with D perhaps TRBD1 (6 bases). Trimming shortened V by 4 bases and J by 4 bases, and 13 bases separated the two germline ends. The CDR3 runs to 15 residues. Per germline, CDR1 ENHRY and CDR2 SYGVKD. The CDR3 DNA is TGTGCCATCAGTGTCCGGGACACAATCACCGGGGAGCTGTTTTTT. Its translation: CAISVRDTITGELFF.

This clonotype was recorded many times. This sequence joins TRBV28 and TRBJ2-7; D may be TRBD1 (6 bases). Between the trimmed V and J ends, which lost 3 bases and 4 bases, there was a span of 19 bases. The CDR3 contains 16 residues. The germline CDR1 and CDR2 sequences are MDHEN and SYDVKM. This CDR3 is CASSFRGQTKPYEQYF. In DNA, the CDR3 is TGTGCCAGCAGTTTTAGAGGACAGACCAAACCTTACGAGCAGTACTTC.

This clonotype was seen more than once but under ten times. The chain has TRBV7-9 and TRBJ2-5; possibly TRBD1 for D (5 bases). CDR1 is SEHNR, CDR2 FQNEAQ, per germline (reference sequence). The V end was cut by 5 bases, the J end by 2 bases, with 9 bases between. The CDR3 spans 13 residues. The CDR3 DNA reads TGTGCCAGCAGCCCGACAGTACAAGAGACCCAGTACTTC. It is translated as CASSPTVQETQYF.

This clonotype was seen repeatedly, ten times or more. The DNA is left out, because the CDR3 cannot be placed on it with certainty; the CDR3 is given as TCRdb lists it. This sequence joins TRBV20-1 and TRBJ2-1; the table gives TRBD1 as D, unverified against the DNA. Germline-derived CDR1 and CDR2 are DFQATT and SNEGSKA (reference sequence). Termini included, the CDR3 measures 16 amino acids. CDR3: CSAVPGDPSSYNEQFF.

The chain links TRBV7-8 to TRBJ2-2; a possible D gene is TRBD1 (5 bases). The CDR3 covers 16 residues. The V end was cut by 4 bases, the J end by 6 bases, with 18 bases between. Germline V CDR1 and CDR2: SGHVS, FQNEAQ. This chain's CDR3 is CASSSPGPSRSGELFF. DNA of the CDR3: TGTGCCAGCAGCTCGCCAGGGCCGTCGAGGTCCGGGGAGCTGTTTTTT.

This clonotype has more than one count but fewer than ten. The J gene is TRBJ2-7, the V gene TRBV18; TRBD2 is a possible D gene (5 bases). The V end was cut by 0 bases, the J end by 2 bases, with 11 bases between. Germline CDR1 is KGHSH and CDR2 is LQKENI. The CDR3 is made up of 15 amino acids. CDR3 in amino acids: CASSPPSSGAYEQYF. The CDR3 nucleotides read TGTGCCAGCTCACCACCGTCCAGCGGAGCCTACGAGCAGTACTTC.